These 32 T cell receptor beta chains originate from one sample sequenced in a study of neoadjuvant nivolumab and ipilimumab in lung cancer. This table comes from immunoSEQ multiplex PCR, and its TCRdb copy is limited to in-frame clones, with some not included. Here the sample spans over 25,000 clones, approximately 80% being singletons. The sequenced sample was peripheral blood, obtained before neoadjuvant nivolumab, alone or with ipilimumab. All receptors come from an adult with non-small cell lung cancer.

The CDR3 region has the DNA TGCGCCAGCAGTCAATTGCTAGCGGGAGAGACCCAGTACTTC. It is translated as CASSQLLAGETQYF. The V and J genes are TRBV23-1 and TRBJ2-5; TRBD2 matches 8 bases. TRBV23-1 carries the ORF label, with uncertain function. V shed 1 base, J shed 4 bases, and the junction held 2 bases outside the gene matches. CDR3 length equals 14 residues.

This clone is judged medium-sized. The V call is TRBV4-2, the J call TRBJ1-6; D gene uncertain. V was trimmed by 4 bases and J by 4 bases, leaving 8 bases between them. The CDR3 is 14 amino acids. Per germline, CDR1 LGHNA and CDR2 YNFKEQ. For the CDR3, the DNA is TGTGCCAGCAGCCCCGGATTATATAATTCACCCCTCCACTTT. It is translated as CASSPGLYNSPLHF.

The chain is built from TRBV7-8 and TRBJ1-2, with TRBD1 identical over 7 bases. CDR1 is SGHVS, CDR2 FQNEAQ, per germline. The CDR3 contains 14 residues. J lost 4 bases, V lost 3 bases, and 5 bases had no gene match. The CDR3 is CASSFLRDSYGYTF. The CDR3 DNA reads TGTGCCAGCAGCTTCCTCCGGGACAGCTATGGCTACACCTTC.

This clone is a singleton in its sample. This chain joins TRBV29-1 and TRBJ1-2, with TRBD1 identical over 10 bases. The CDR3 spans 14 residues. CDR1 SQVTM and CDR2 ANQGSEA come from the germline V gene. V gave up 5 bases and J gave up 4 bases; unmatched junction bases: 7. CDR3 in amino acids: CSVRDRGSPYGYTF. In nucleotides, the CDR3 is TGCAGCGTTCGGGACAGGGGATCTCCCTATGGCTACACCTTC.

This clone was recorded a few times. The gene calls are TRBV11-2 and TRBJ2-7; D not resolved. V was trimmed by 5 bases and J by 2 bases, leaving 10 bases between them. Germline CDR1 SGHAT, CDR2 FQNNGV. The CDR3 contains 13 residues. The CDR3 protein is CASSPSETYEQYF. The CDR3 DNA reads as TGTGCCAGCAGCCCCAGCGAGACCTACGAGCAGTACTTC.

This chain joins TRBV5-6 and TRBJ1-6, with TRBD1 as a possible D gene (5 bases). In germline, CDR1 is SGHDT, CDR2 YYEEEE. This CDR3 has 13 residues. The V gene lost 5 bases and the J gene lost 14 bases, with 17 bases spanning the gap. DNA of the CDR3: TGTGCCAGCAGACGAGGACGGGGACTTACCCTCCACTTT. Translating gives CASRRGRGLTLHF. The full variable domain, in which reference TRBV5-6 and TRBJ1-6 provide the parts outside the CDR3, is DAGVTQSPTHLIKTRGQQVTLRCSPKSGHDTVSWYQQALGQGPQFIFQYYEEEERQRGNFPDRFSGHQFPNYSSELNVNALLLGDSALYLCASRRGRGLTLHFGNGTRLTVT.

This chain uses TRBV5-1 with TRBJ2-3; TRBD2 matches at 11 bases. Germline lookup yields CDR1 SGHRS and CDR2 YFSETQ. This CDR3 is 15 amino acids long. V shed 4 bases and J 3 bases; nucleotides not matched to a gene: 4. As DNA, the CDR3 is TGCGCCAGCAGCCCGGGACTAGCGGAAACAGATACGCAGTATTTT. Amino acids: CASSPGLAETDTQYF.

This clone has more than one count but fewer than ten. The chain joins TRBV5-5 to TRBJ1-1; TRBD1 agrees at 8 bases. V dropped 0 bases and J dropped 4; count of bases not matched to a gene: 8. The V gene's germline CDR1 is SGHKS and CDR2 YYEKEE (reference sequence). The CDR3 extends over 16 amino acids. As DNA, the CDR3 is TGTGCCAGCAGCTTGGGTGATACAGGGGGTGCCACTGAAGCTTTCTTT. Protein sequence: CASSLGDTGGATEAFF.

The V gene is TRBV5-1, the J gene TRBJ2-3, with 7 bases that match TRBD2. With 2 bases clipped from V and 3 bases from J, the junction kept 6 bases outside the gene matches. The CDR3 has 15 amino acids. Germline CDR1 is SGHRS and CDR2 is YFSETQ. The CDR3 bases are TGCGCCAGCAGCTTAACCAGCGGGGAGACAGATACGCAGTATTTT. Amino acid sequence: CASSLTSGETDTQYF.

This chain joins TRBV7-9 and TRBJ1-5, with D hard to call. V was pared by 0 bases and J by 1 base, with 4 bases between. The V gene's germline CDR1 is SEHNR and CDR2 FQNEAQ (reference sequence). This CDR3 spans 14 amino acids. The CDR3 DNA reads TGTGCCAGCAGCTTAGCAGGAAGCAATCAGCCCCAGCATTTT. Its translation is CASSLAGSNQPQHF.

This clone was counted between two and nine times. The CDR3 loop reads CASSSRLAGGPGELFF. The DNA of the CDR3 is TGTGCCAGCAGCTCACGACTAGCGGGGGGGCCCGGGGAGCTGTTTTTT. The V and J genes are TRBV7-9 and TRBJ2-2; 14 bases align to TRBD2. The ends lost 4 bases at V and 6 bases at J; junction bases unmatched: 4. This CDR3 has 16 amino acids. CDR1 and CDR2 (germline): SEHNR, FQNEAQ (reference sequence). The whole variable domain, remainder taken from reference TRBV7-9 and TRBJ2-2, is DTGVSQNPRHKITKRGQNVTFRCDPISEHNRLYWYRQTLGQGPEFLTYFQNEAQLEKSRLLSDRFSAERPKGSFSTLEIQRTEQGDSAMYLCASSSRLAGGPGELFFGEGSRLTVL.

CDR3 coding DNA: TGTGCCAGCAGCTTAGGTCAGCTCTACGAGCAGTACTTC. It encodes CASSLGQLYEQYF. This rearrangement joins TRBV5-4 to TRBJ2-7, with unresolved D. The CDR3 runs to 13 residues. The V end lost 2 bases, the J end lost 3 bases, and 9 bases lay between the germline ends. Germline V lookup: CDR1 SGHNT, CDR2 YYREEE (reference sequence).

The chain has TRBV15 and TRBJ1-4; no clear D. Germline V gene sequence: CDR1 LNHNV, CDR2 YYDKDF (reference sequence). V shed 3 bases and J shed 7 bases, with 9 bases lying between them. This CDR3 region has 13 residues. The CDR3 region is CATSRGIGEKLFF. The CDR3 DNA reads as TGTGCCACCAGCAGGGGGATTGGTGAAAAACTGTTTTTT. Full variable domain (missing parts from reference TRBV15 and TRBJ1-4): DAMVIQNPRYQVTQFGKPVTLSCSQTLNHNVMYWYQQKSSQAPKLLFHYYDKDFNNEADTPDNFQSRRPNTSFCFLDIRSPGLGDTAMYLCATSRGIGEKLFFGSGTQLSVL.

The chain couples TRBV5-4 to TRBJ1-6; a possible D gene is TRBD1 (5 bases). The length of the CDR3 is 15 residues. V shed 2 bases and J shed 7 bases, with 13 bases lying between them. The germline CDR1 and CDR2 sequences are SGHNT and YYREEE (reference sequence). The CDR3 loop is CASSFGTTGNSPLHF. The CDR3 nucleotides read TGTGCCAGCAGCTTCGGGACGACGGGCAATTCACCCCTCCACTTT.

The rearrangement uses TRBV4-1 and TRBJ2-5; D may correspond to TRBD1 or TRBD2 (5 bases each). Per germline, CDR1 MGHRA and CDR2 YSYEKL. This CDR3 is 13 amino acids long. V lost 2 bases and J lost 4, with 8 bases in between. The CDR3 sequence is CASSQRDRETQYF. CDR3 nucleotide sequence: TGCGCCAGCAGCCAAAGGGACCGAGAGACCCAGTACTTC.

V gene TRBV5-6 combines with J gene TRBJ1-3; D is unclear. Germline CDR1 is SGHDT and CDR2 is YYEEEE. Between the trimmed V and J ends, which lost 2 bases and 0 bases, there was a span of 6 bases. The CDR3 consists of 14 residues. CDR3 protein: CASSFLSSGNTIYF. The CDR3 DNA sequence: TGTGCCAGCAGCTTCCTCAGCTCTGGAAACACCATATATTTT.

The chain couples TRBV7-2 to TRBJ1-1; D remains ambiguous. In germline, CDR1 is SGHTA, CDR2 FQGNSA. This CDR3 has 12 amino acids. With 5 bases removed from V and 10 bases from J, the gap between germline ends came to 14 bases. The CDR3 loop is CASSTPILGAFF. CDR3 DNA: TGTGCCAGCAGCACCCCCATCCTAGGAGCTTTCTTT.

The CDR3 DNA is TGTGCCAGCAGCCTTAGTGCGGCAGGAGCTTACGAGCAGTACTTC. Translation gives CASSLSAAGAYEQYF. The rearrangement joins TRBV6-5 to TRBJ2-7; the D is unclear. V was clipped by 6 bases and J by 4 bases, with 19 bases between them. The CDR3 totals 15 residues. CDR1 is MNHEY, CDR2 SVGAGI, per germline.

This clone has a single count. The V and J genes are TRBV10-3 and TRBJ2-3, with D tentatively TRBD1 (6 bases). Trimming left V 9 bases short and J 2 bases short, with 12 bases between. Germline V gives CDR1 ENHRY, CDR2 SYGVKD. CDR3 length: 13 residues. CDR3 region: CAIGTQITDTQYF. CDR3 bases: TGTGCCATTGGGACACAAATCACAGATACGCAGTATTTT.

The chain is built from TRBV7-3 and TRBJ2-7; 7 bases fit TRBD1. With 5 bases clipped from V and 2 bases from J, the junction kept 6 bases outside the gene matches. The CDR3 covers 14 residues. Germline V gene lookup returns CDR1 SGHTA and CDR2 FQGTGA. CDR3 sequence (DNA): TGTGCCAGCAGCGCTGGGACAGAAACCTACGAGCAGTACTTC. Translated: CASSAGTETYEQYF.

This clone came up once. The gene calls are TRBV10-3 and TRBJ2-5, with D tentatively TRBD2 (5 bases). CDR3 length: 14 residues. Germline CDR1 and CDR2: ENHRY and SYGVKD. The germline V and J ends were trimmed by 2 bases and 4 bases, with 11 bases remaining between them. The CDR3 spells CAISEGSEGETQYF. Written as DNA, the CDR3 is TGTGCCATCAGTGAGGGCAGCGAGGGAGAGACCCAGTACTTC.

This sequence joins TRBV4-2 and TRBJ1-5; D is undetermined. The V gene lost 0 bases and the J gene lost 6 bases, with 15 bases spanning the gap. Germline CDR1 reads LGHNA; CDR2 reads YNFKEQ. This CDR3 is built from 16 residues. DNA for the CDR3: TGTGCCAGCAGCCAAGATCATGGGGAGCCGCGTCAGCCCCAGCATTTT. It codes for CASSQDHGEPRQPQHF.

This rearrangement joins TRBV5-1 to TRBJ1-1; TRBD1 is a possible D gene (6 bases). CDR3 length: 14 amino acids. Germline V gene sequence: CDR1 SGHRS, CDR2 YFSETQ. V shed 0 bases and J shed 7 bases, with 13 bases lying between them. The CDR3 region is CASSLGAGGFEAFF. DNA for the CDR3: TGCGCCAGCAGCTTGGGCGCGGGGGGCTTTGAAGCTTTCTTT.

The chain carries TRBV29-1 and TRBJ1-1; a weak D match, TRBD1 (5 bases). V lost 4 bases, J lost 3 bases, and 12 bases lay in between. Germline V gene sequence: CDR1 SQVTM, CDR2 ANQGSEA. The CDR3 covers 13 residues. The CDR3 region has the DNA TGCAGCGTTGTGGGGGGAGGGGACACTGAAGCTTTCTTT. Protein sequence: CSVVGGGDTEAFF.

The chain uses TRBV6-6 and TRBJ1-2; D not resolved. CDR1 MNHNY and CDR2 SVGAGI come from the germline V gene (reference sequence). This CDR3 has 15 amino acids. Trimming removed 0 bases at V and 8 bases at J, with 16 bases between. The chain's CDR3 is CASSYSTLPSDGYTF. Here the CDR3 DNA reads TGTGCCAGCAGTTACTCGACACTACCCTCTGACGGCTACACCTTC.

V is TRBV5-1 and J is TRBJ1-1, with D uncertain. There are 15 residues in the CDR3. V gave up 0 bases and J gave up 0 bases, with 9 bases separating them. The germline CDR1 and CDR2 sequences are SGHRS and YFSETQ. CDR3 coding DNA: TGCGCCAGCAGCTTGGGCGCAGACGTGAACACTGAAGCTTTCTTT. This gives the protein CASSLGADVNTEAFF.

J is TRBJ1-2 and V is TRBV5-1, with D unclear. There are 14 residues in the CDR3. Per germline, CDR1 SGHRS and CDR2 YFSETQ. V was clipped by 4 bases and J by 1 base, with 11 bases between them. CDR3 in amino acids: CASSPTGVNYGYTF. The CDR3 DNA reads TGCGCCAGCAGCCCCACCGGGGTTAACTATGGCTACACCTTC.

The rearrangement links TRBV7-9 to TRBJ2-7; the D call may be TRBD1 or TRBD2 (6 bases each). Germline V gene data show CDR1 as SEHNR and CDR2 as FQNEAQ (reference sequence). Trimming pared 3 bases from V and 10 bases from J, leaving 19 bases between. The CDR3 totals 14 residues. The CDR3 loop reads CASSLGLTGWYQYF. As DNA, the CDR3 is TGTGCCAGCAGCTTGGGACTGACAGGATGGTATCAGTACTTC.

To note about this clone: The same CDR3 arises from other DNA sequences in this sample as well. This chain uses TRBV18 with TRBJ1-5; TRBD1 agrees at 9 bases. This CDR3 has 15 amino acids. The V gene's germline CDR1 is KGHSH and CDR2 LQKENI. V shed 6 bases, J shed 3 bases, and the junction held 6 bases outside the gene matches. CDR3 loop: CASSPGQGFNQPQHF. The CDR3 nucleotides are TGTGCCAGCTCGCCTGGACAGGGGTTCAATCAGCCCCAGCATTTT.

The chain joins TRBV6-1 to TRBJ2-1; 9 bases match TRBD2. The ends lost 2 bases at V and 9 bases at J; junction bases unmatched: 17. The CDR3 extends over 18 amino acids. Germline CDR1 reads MNHNS; CDR2 reads SASEGT. CDR3 nucleotides: TGTGCCAGCAGTGAAAATTTCATTGGGGGACTAGCTCCCCTTGAGCAGTTCTTC. Its translation: CASSENFIGGLAPLEQFF.

The J gene is TRBJ2-5, the V gene TRBV2; D unclear. From germline, CDR1 is SNHLY and CDR2 FYNNEI. V was clipped by 7 bases and J by 7 bases, with 13 bases between them. The CDR3 has 12 amino acids. CDR3 sequence (DNA): TGTGCCAGCAACCCAGATCTCGGGACCCAGTACTTC. Translation: CASNPDLGTQYF.

A few counts support this clone. This chain uses TRBV5-1 with TRBJ1-2, with TRBD1 matching over 7 bases. Trimming at V came to 2 bases and at J to 6 bases, leaving 19 bases not matched to a gene. The CDR3 has 18 amino acids. The V gene's germline CDR1 is SGHRS and CDR2 YFSETQ. CDR3 in DNA: TGCGCCAGCAGCTTCAGCCCCCGGGACAGTTCTGTCTTTAATGGCTACACCTTC. Translated, it gives CASSFSPRDSSVFNGYTF. Together with reference TRBV5-1 and TRBJ1-2, the CDR3 gives the full variable domain: KAGVTQTPRYLIKTRGQQVTLSCSPISGHRSVSWYQQTPGQGLQFLFEYFSETQRNKGNFPGRFSGRQFSNSRSEMNVSTLELGDSALYLCASSFSPRDSSVFNGYTFGSGTRLTVV.